Listed below are T cell receptor beta chains from one sample, sequenced in a study of T cells in Graves' hyperthyroidism and ophthalmopathy. TCRdb recomputed calls from the multiplex PCR reads with MiXCR, one row per CDR3 protein. There are roughly 530,000 distinct CDR3 sequences in the sample; over 15% occur only once, and approximately 18% lies in the top ten. Sample: blood. Receptors were obtained from a woman younger than 30 with Graves' ophthalmopathy. The CDR3 runs from the conserved cysteine through the conserved F or W. A D gene is named only where the DNA matches it firmly. Clone size is stated in some rows and not others, as once, few, many or a class when expanded.

size | J | V | D | DNA | CDR3
. | TRBJ1-6 | TRBV9 | . | TGTGCCAGCAGCGTAGAGGGTAGCCTGGATTCACCCCTCCACTTT | CASSVEGSLDSPLHF
many | TRBJ2-7 | TRBV6-2/TRBV6-3 | TRBD2 | TGTGCCAGCAGTCTGTTTCTAGCGGGAGGTTACGAGCAGTACTTC | CASSLFLAGGYEQYF
many | TRBJ2-3 | TRBV20-1 | TRBD1 | TGCAGTGCTCTGGAGGGACAGGGAGGGGGCATCCGCACAGATACGCAGTATTTT | CSALEGQGGGIRTDTQYF
many | TRBJ1-1 | TRBV3-1 | TRBD1 | TGTGCCAGCAGCCAAGATGTCAGGGGGTTAGCTGAAGCTTTCTTT | CASSQDVRGLAEAFF
few | TRBJ2-5 | TRBV7-9 | TRBD1 | TGTGCCAGCAGCCCCTCCCCGGACAGGGGTGGATGGGACCAAAAGACCCAGTACTTC | CASSPSPDRGGWDQKTQYF
many | TRBJ1-4 | TRBV28 | . | TGTGCCAGCAGACAACCGGGGGAAGGCGAAAAACTGTTTTTT | CASRQPGEGEKLFF
many | TRBJ2-1 | TRBV28 | . | TGTGCCAGCAGTGGCTACCGGGAGACCCGGCGAGGGTATGAGCAGTTCTTC | CASSGYRETRRGYEQFF
. | TRBJ1-2 | TRBV20-1 | . | TGCAGTGCTAGAGATTGGGGCAAGGGGTATGGCTACACCTTC | CSARDWGKGYGYTF
many | TRBJ2-4 | TRBV30 | . | TGTGCCTGGAGTGTAGACTGGCAGAAAAACATTCAGTACTTC | CAWSVDWQKNIQYF
many | TRBJ1-2 | TRBV30 | TRBD1 | TGTGCCTGGAGTGTACAGGGGGGTAACTATGGCTACACCTTC | CAWSVQGGNYGYTF
few | TRBJ1-1 | TRBV9 | . | TGTGCCAGCAGCGTAGGGACAGCCTACACTGAAGCTTTCTTT | CASSVGTAYTEAFF
many | TRBJ2-7 | TRBV7-2 | . | TGTGCCAGCAGCGCCCGGGACACCCCTTACGAGCAGTACTTC | CASSARDTPYEQYF
. | TRBJ2-1 | TRBV3-1 | TRBD2 | TGTGCCAGCAGCCAAGACCCCACTAGCGGGGGGCCCTCCAGTGAGCAGTTCTTC | CASSQDPTSGGPSSEQFF
many | TRBJ2-1 | TRBV6-1 | TRBD2 | TGTGCCAGCAGCACCGGGACTAGCGGGAGGTTTGAGCAGTTCTTC | CASSTGTSGRFEQFF
. | TRBJ2-7 | TRBV28 | TRBD1 | TGTGCCAGCAGTCCTCGGACAGGGGGCGAAACCTACGAGCAGTACTTC | CASSPRTGGETYEQYF
once | TRBJ2-1 | TRBV19 | . | TGTGCCAGCCACGTCGGGGCCCGCTACAATGAGCAGTTCTTC | CASHVGARYNEQFF
. | TRBJ2-1 | TRBV19 | . | TGTGCCAGTAGTATAGATGGTTTCCTCACCGCCGGCAATGAGCAGTTCTTC | CASSIDGFLTAGNEQFF
. | TRBJ1-2 | TRBV7-9 | . | TGTGCCAGCAGCTGGACCTCAAGAAACTATGGCTACACCTTC | CASSWTSRNYGYTF
. | TRBJ2-7 | TRBV19 | TRBD1 | TGTGCCAGTAGTATGTACAGGGGCGCCGAGCAGTACTTC | CASSMYRGAEQYF
many | TRBJ2-5 | TRBV7-9 | TRBD2 | TGTGCCAGCAGCTTCTTAATTCTAGCGGTTCAAGAGACCCAGTACTTC | CASSFLILAVQETQYF
. | TRBJ2-4 | TRBV6-1 | . | TGTGCCAGCAGTTATTCAGGGACCAAAAACATTCAGTACTTC | CASSYSGTKNIQYF
. | TRBJ1-4 | TRBV6-5 | . | TGTGCCAGCAGTTACTTGGCCCCGAAACTGTTTTTT | CASSYLAPKLFF
. | TRBJ2-2 | TRBV13 | . | TGTGCCAGCAGCCTACAGGGCGGCGGGGAGCTGTTTTTT | CASSLQGGGELFF
many | TRBJ2-3 | TRBV27 | TRBD1 | TGTGCCAGCAGGACAGGGGGCACAGATACGCAGTATTTT | CASRTGGTDTQYF
. | TRBJ1-1 | TRBV20-1 | . | TGCAGTGCCGGGGGGTACACTGAAGCTTTCTTT | CSAGGYTEAFF
many | TRBJ1-5 | TRBV7-2 | TRBD1 | TGTGCCAGCAGCTTAAATCCGGGTGGAGTCGGGACAGGGAATCAGCCCCAGCATTTT | CASSLNPGGVGTGNQPQHF
few | TRBJ2-4 | TRBV20-1 | . | TGCAGTGCTAGGATAACTAAGCGGCTAAACATTCAGTACTTC | CSARITKRLNIQYF
few | TRBJ2-7 | TRBV18 | . | TGTGCCAGCTCAAAGGATAACTACGAGCAGTACTTC | CASSKDNYEQYF
many | TRBJ1-1 | TRBV7-8 | . | TGTGCCAGCAGCCCGCGACAGGCGGGGTCCCCCACTGAAGCTTTCTTT | CASSPRQAGSPTEAFF
few | TRBJ1-2 | TRBV12-3/TRBV12-4 | . | TGTGCCAGCAGTCCCGGGACTGGCTACACCTTC | CASSPGTGYTF
many | TRBJ1-1 | TRBV19 | TRBD1 | TGTGCCACACGGACAGGGGGAATGAACACTGAAGCTTTCTTT | CATRTGGMNTEAFF
many | TRBJ2-1 | TRBV6-1 | . | TGTGCCAGCGTCCGGACTACAATAGGTGAGCAGTTCTTC | CASVRTTIGEQFF
. | TRBJ1-4 | TRBV5-1 | TRBD1 | TGCGCCAGCAGCTTGGAGGGGGCCGATAATGAAAAACTGTTTTTT | CASSLEGADNEKLFF
. | TRBJ2-1 | TRBV14 | . | TGTGCCAGCAGCCAAGAAACTAGCTATCTCACTTCTTGGAATGAGCAGTTCTTC | CASSQETSYLTSWNEQFF
. | TRBJ2-7 | TRBV29-1 | . | TGCAGCGTCCTGGGGCCTCGTGGGGGCCAGGGGGGGTTTTACGAGCAGTACTTC | CSVLGPRGGQGGFYEQYF
many | TRBJ2-7 | TRBV11-2 | . | TGTGCCAGCAGCATGGCCGGCACGGCCTACGAGCAGTACTTC | CASSMAGTAYEQYF
. | TRBJ2-2 | TRBV28 | . | TGTGCCAGCAGTCTCCGCTCCAGGGATGGGGAGCTGTTTTTT | CASSLRSRDGELFF